This T cell receptor beta chain was retrieved from a study of response to subunit inactivated influenza vaccine. Study results and caveats: Authors suggested each seasonal flu vaccination may recruit only limited numbers of new T cells.

TCRdb ran MiXCR on the RT-PCR reads and lists one entry per CDR3 protein. The sample yields around 850,000 distinct CDR3 sequences, about a fifth seen once. CDR1 and CDR2 (germline): SGHTA, FQGNSA. This CDR3 comprises 14 residues. With 5 bases removed from V and 3 bases from J, the gap between germline ends came to 13 bases. Regarding this clonotype: Its matching antigen is unknown.

This receptor was identified in a man aged 50-59 years who received an inactivated influenza vaccine. The specimen was PBMCs from blood, collected about 5 days after vaccination. The chain links TRBV7-2 to TRBJ1-2; D gene uncertain. CDR3 coding DNA: TGTGCCAGCAGCCCCCGTCAGGCGGACTATGGCTACACCTTC. It translates to CASSPRQADYGYTF.